This TCR beta chain appears in the sequencing data of a study of cytomegalovirus exposure and HLA in healthy donors. Study-level points and caveats: Later analysis associated a missense DCLRE1C variant with TCR beta V- and J-gene trimming. Reported findings show TCR beta sequences accurately forecast HLA-A and HLA-B alleles in most subjects.

Per the germline V gene, CDR1 is SGHTA and CDR2 is FQGNSA. The CDR3 covers 14 residues. Both 60 Vbeta primers and 13 Jbeta primers went into the PCR. Study processing details: Approximately 11 million of the about 80 million unique TCR beta chains counted in a later analysis were shared. Here immunoSEQ multiplex PCR was the method, and the copy in TCRdb shows in-frame clones only, minus some. Clonal size and the V and J genes are those of that table, whereas D and trimming came from the DNA. Of about 110,000 clones in the sample, less than 85% were seen once. Details on this clone: What it recognizes is unknown.

Material for sequencing was PBMCs. The TCR originated in a man aged 25 to 40 in good health and CMV-seropositive. The chain has TRBV7-2 and TRBJ2-5; possibly TRBD1 for D (6 bases). The DNA end is more similar to TRBJ2-7, so the J call may be wrong. Here the CDR3 DNA reads TGTGCCAGCAGCTTACTGCAGGGGACCTACGAGCAGTACTTC. This sequence encodes CASSLLQGTYEQYF.